A selection of T cell receptor beta chains follows, all from one sample in a study of T cells after yellow fever vaccination. Via MiXCR, TCRdb re-called the 5' RACE reads, giving one row per CDR3 protein. Of about 150,000 distinct CDR3 sequences listed, roughly 6.2% are singletons. Sequencing used CD4+ T cells sorted from PBMCs, obtained on the day of the first yellow fever vaccination. All receptors derive from a man aged 18 to 29 who received the YFV17D yellow fever vaccine. The CDR3 runs from the conserved cysteine through the conserved F or W.

v_call cdr3_length cdr3_aa
TRBV2 15 CASSAASGGANEQFF
TRBV5-1 15 CASSFDPQSNTEAFF
TRBV7-2 14 CASRTDLQGRKLFF
TRBV5-4 14 CASSWARGYNEQFF
TRBV20-1 17 CSAREGGGASRYNEQFF
TRBV7-6 15 CASSLVAGGPDTQYF
TRBV4-2 18 CASSLPLPGGGSTDTQYF
TRBV5-1 15 CASSPPRQGANEAFF
TRBV7-2 15 CASSLNGGAKETQYF
TRBV20-1 15 CSARADLTGANVLTF
TRBV7-2 16 CASSPNRQGGVGTQYF
TRBV2 15 CASSDRGVSGNTIYF
TRBV7-2 15 CASSFSGQTNSPLHF
TRBV7-2 14 CASSLTQGNTEAFF
TRBV7-2 15 CASSSPGQGHQPQHF
TRBV27 14 CASSLGQGAQKLFF
TRBV27 14 CASSLSGGNSPLHF
TRBV6-1 16 CASSGAGHLSSYEQYF
TRBV10-3 12 CAIKGEGTTQYF
TRBV18 13 CASSPPGNTEAFF
TRBV6-2/TRBV6-3 14 CASSQLAGANEQFF
TRBV20-1 15 CSAIPGLAGEETQYF
TRBV20-1 15 CSAPAYGGSNTEAFF
TRBV2 13 CASSDRQGMKQYF
TRBV11-2 14 CASSLVISEETQYF
TRBV12-3/TRBV12-4 21 CASSFSYGYWDRGLGNTEAFF
TRBV11-3 17 CASSNQPGQGVTGELFF
TRBV7-2 14 CASRPTSGGSSGYF
TRBV27 17 CASSFESQRGSTDTQYF
TRBV6-5 12 CASRSEIYGYTF
TRBV18 15 CASSPIAGQGAEAFF
TRBV20-1 14 CSGSGGAGYNEQFF
TRBV7-6 15 CASSLRGGLSGELFF
TRBV13 12 CASSPRVTTQYF
TRBV9 18 CASSVSGQTLSGANVLTF
TRBV7-9 14 CASSLGVRRNEQFF
TRBV6-1 14 CASSLGLRTDTQYF
TRBV11-2 14 CASSRQGGNNEQFF
TRBV3-1 15 CATSLDLTRQETQYF
TRBV24-1 18 CATSAGLAGGSYTDTQYF
TRBV5-4 15 CASSLGTSTYNEQFF
TRBV4-2 15 CASSQDERRYYGYTF
TRBV25-1 14 CASSEYGGSTEAFF
TRBV20-1 16 CSASSGAPANQETQYF
TRBV7-9 11 CASSALITQYF
TRBV4-3 14 CASSHRDGNYGYTF
TRBV9 15 CASSVGAPYFSEAFF
TRBV2 14 CASSDNRVPGELFF
TRBV12-3/TRBV12-4 12 CASSLSENTIYF
TRBV6-5 14 CASSSSGAPYEQYF
TRBV11-1 12 CASSLVTETQYF
TRBV28 17 CASSSSASGGALDTQYF